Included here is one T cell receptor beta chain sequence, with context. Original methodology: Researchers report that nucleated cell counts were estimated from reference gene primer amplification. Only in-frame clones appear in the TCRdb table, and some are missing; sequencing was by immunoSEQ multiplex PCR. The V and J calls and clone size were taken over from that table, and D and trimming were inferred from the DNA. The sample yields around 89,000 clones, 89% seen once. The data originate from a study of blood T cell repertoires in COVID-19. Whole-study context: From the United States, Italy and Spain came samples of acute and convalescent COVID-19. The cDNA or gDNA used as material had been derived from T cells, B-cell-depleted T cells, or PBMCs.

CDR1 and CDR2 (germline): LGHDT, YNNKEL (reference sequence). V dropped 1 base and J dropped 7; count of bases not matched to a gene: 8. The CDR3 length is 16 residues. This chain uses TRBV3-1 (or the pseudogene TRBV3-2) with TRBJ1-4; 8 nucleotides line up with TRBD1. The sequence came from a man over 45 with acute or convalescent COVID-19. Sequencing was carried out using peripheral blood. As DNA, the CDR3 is TGTGCCAGCAGCCAAGTAGCCGGACAGGGATTTGAAAAACTGTTTTTT. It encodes CASSQVAGQGFEKLFF.